This TCR beta chain was recorded in a study of blood T cell repertoires in COVID-19. The germline V gene has CDR1 SGHAT and CDR2 FQNNGV. J gave up 2 bases and V 1 base, and 5 bases lay outside the gene matches. The CDR3 extends over 16 amino acids. How the authors handled the data: How many nucleated cells were present was estimated from reference gene primer amplification. Only in-frame clones appear in the TCRdb table, and some are missing; sequencing was by immunoSEQ multiplex PCR. V and J calls and clone size are copied from that table; D and trimming were computed from the DNA. The sample holds 100,000 to 150,000 clones, 86% seen once.

The V gene is TRBV11-2, the J gene TRBJ2-3; TRBD2 matches 8 bases. The sample comprised peripheral blood. This receptor was obtained from a woman aged 65 to 85 with COVID-19, enrolled during active disease. The CDR3 sequence is CASSLGRGGTTDTQYF. The DNA for the CDR3 is TGTGCCAGCAGCTTAGGACGGGGGGGGACCACAGATACGCAGTATTTT.